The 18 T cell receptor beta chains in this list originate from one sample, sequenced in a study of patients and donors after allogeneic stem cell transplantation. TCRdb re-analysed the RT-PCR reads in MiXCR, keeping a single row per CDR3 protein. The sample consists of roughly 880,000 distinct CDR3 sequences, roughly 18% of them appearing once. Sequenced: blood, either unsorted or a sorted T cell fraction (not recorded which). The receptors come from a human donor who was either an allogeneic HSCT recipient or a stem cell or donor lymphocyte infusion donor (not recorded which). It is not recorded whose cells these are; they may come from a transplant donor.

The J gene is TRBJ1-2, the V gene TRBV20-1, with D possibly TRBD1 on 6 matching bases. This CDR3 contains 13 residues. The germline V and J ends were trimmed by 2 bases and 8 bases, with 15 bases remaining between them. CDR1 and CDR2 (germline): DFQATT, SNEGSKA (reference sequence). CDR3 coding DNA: TGCAGTGCTAGACGGGGGGCGCTTGGCGGCTACACCTTC. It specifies CSARRGALGGYTF.

CDR3 nucleotides: TGTGCCACCCTGAAGACTAGCGGGAGACTCACAGATACGCAGTATTTT. Its protein is CATLKTSGRLTDTQYF. V is TRBV10-3 and J is TRBJ2-3; 12 bases line up with TRBD2. CDR1 ENHRY and CDR2 SYGVKD come from the germline V gene. J lost 2 bases, V lost 10 bases, and 10 bases had no gene match. The CDR3 runs to 16 residues.

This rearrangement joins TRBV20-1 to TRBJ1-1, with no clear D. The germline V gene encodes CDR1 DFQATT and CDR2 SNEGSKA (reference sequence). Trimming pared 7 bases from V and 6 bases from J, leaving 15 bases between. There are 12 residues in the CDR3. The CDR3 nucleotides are TGCAGTGTCCAGGACTTCGGGTCTGAAGCTTTCTTT. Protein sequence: CSVQDFGSEAFF.

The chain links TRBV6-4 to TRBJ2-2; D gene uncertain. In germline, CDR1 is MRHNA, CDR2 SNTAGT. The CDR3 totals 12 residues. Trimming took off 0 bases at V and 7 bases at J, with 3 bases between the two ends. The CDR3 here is CASSDSIGELFF. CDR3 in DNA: TGTGCCAGCAGTGACTCGATCGGGGAGCTGTTTTTT.

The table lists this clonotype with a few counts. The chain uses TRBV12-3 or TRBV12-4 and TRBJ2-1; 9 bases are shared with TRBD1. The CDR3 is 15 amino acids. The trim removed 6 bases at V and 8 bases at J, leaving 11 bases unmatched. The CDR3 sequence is CASSPYRGPGDEQFF. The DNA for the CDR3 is TGTGCCAGCAGCCCATACAGGGGGCCGGGCGATGAGCAGTTCTTC.

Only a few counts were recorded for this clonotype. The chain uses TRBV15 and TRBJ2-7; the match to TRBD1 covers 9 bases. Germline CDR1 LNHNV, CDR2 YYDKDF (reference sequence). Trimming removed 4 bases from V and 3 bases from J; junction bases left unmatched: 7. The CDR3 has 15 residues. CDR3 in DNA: TGTGCCACCAGCACCGGGACAGGGACATACTACGAGCAGTACTTC. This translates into CATSTGTGTYYEQYF.

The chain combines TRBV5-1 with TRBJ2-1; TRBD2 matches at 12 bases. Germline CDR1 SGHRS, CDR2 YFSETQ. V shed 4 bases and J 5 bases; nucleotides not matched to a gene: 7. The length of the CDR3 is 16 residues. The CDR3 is CASSAGLAGMHNEQFF. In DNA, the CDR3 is TGCGCCAGCAGCGCCGGACTAGCGGGGATGCACAATGAGCAGTTCTTC.

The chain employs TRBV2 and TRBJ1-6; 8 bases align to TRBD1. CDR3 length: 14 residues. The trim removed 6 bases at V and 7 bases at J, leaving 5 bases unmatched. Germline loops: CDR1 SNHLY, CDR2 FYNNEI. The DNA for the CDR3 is TGTGCCAGCAGAGAGGACAGGGCGAATTCACCCCTCCACTTT. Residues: CASREDRANSPLHF. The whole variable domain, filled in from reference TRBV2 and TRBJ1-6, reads EPEVTQTPSHQVTQMGQEVILRCVPISNHLYFYWYRQILGQKVEFLVSFYNNEISEKSEIFDDQFSVERPDGSNFTLKIRSTKLEDSAMYFCASREDRANSPLHFGNGTRLTVT.

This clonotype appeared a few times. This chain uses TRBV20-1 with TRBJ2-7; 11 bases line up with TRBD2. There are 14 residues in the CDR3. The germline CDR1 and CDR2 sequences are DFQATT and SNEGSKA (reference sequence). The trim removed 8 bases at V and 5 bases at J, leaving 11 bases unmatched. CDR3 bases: TGCAGTTCGGTTACTAGCGGGAGTTGGCACGAGCAGTACTTC. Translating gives CSSVTSGSWHEQYF.

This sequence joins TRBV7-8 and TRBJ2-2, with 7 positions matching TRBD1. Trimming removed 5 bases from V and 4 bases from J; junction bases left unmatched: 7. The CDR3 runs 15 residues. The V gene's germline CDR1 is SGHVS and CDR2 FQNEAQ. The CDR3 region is CASSPRTGPTGELFF. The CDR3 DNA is TGTGCCAGCAGCCCAAGGACAGGTCCCACCGGGGAGCTGTTTTTT.

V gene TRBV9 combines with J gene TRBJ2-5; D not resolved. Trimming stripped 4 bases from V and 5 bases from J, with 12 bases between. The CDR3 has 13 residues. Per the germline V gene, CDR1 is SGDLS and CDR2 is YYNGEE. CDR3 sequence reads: CASSYGLKETQYF. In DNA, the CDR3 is TGTGCCAGCAGCTACGGCCTTAAGGAGACCCAGTACTTC.

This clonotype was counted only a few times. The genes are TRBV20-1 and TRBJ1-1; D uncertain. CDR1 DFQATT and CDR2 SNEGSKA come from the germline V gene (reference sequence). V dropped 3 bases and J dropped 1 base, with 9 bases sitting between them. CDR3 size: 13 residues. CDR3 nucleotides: TGCAGTGCTAGTCGGGAGGGGAACACTGAAGCTTTCTTT. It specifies CSASREGNTEAFF.

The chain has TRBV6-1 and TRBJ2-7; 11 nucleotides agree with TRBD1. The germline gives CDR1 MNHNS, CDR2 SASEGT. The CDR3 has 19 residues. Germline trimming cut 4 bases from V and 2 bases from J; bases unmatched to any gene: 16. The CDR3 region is CASSAHGTGGGLAPYEQYF. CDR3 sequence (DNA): TGTGCCAGCAGTGCACACGGGACAGGGGGGGGACTAGCACCCTACGAGCAGTACTTC.

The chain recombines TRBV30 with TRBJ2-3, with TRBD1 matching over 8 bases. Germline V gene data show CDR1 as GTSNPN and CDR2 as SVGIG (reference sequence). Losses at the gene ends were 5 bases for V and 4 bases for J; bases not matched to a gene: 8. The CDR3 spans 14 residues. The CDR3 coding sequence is TGTGCCTGGGCTTCAGGGGGCGGGGCAGATACGCAGTATTTT. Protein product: CAWASGGGADTQYF.

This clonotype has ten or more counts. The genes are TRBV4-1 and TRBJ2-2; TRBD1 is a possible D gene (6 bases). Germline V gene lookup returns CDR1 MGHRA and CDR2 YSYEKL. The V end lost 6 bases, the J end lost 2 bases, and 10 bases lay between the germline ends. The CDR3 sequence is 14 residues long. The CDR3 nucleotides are TGCGCCAGCAGTCGGGACACCAACACCGGGGAGCTGTTTTTT. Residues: CASSRDTNTGELFF.

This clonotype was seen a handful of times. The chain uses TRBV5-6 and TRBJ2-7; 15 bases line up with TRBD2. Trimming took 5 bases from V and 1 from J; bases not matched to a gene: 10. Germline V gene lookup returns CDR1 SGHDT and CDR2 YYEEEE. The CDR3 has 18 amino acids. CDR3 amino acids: CASSGLAGGPGVSYEQYF. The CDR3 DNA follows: TGTGCCAGCAGTGGACTAGCGGGAGGGCCAGGGGTATCCTACGAGCAGTACTTC.

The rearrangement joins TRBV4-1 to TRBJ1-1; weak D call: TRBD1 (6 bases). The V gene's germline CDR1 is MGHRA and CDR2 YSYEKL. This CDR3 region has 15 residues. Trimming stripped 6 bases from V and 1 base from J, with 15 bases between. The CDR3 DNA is TGCGCCAGCAGAGCTACCGGGACAAAGAACACTGAAGCTTTCTTT. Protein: CASRATGTKNTEAFF.

This CDR3 reads CATSSRLEWDEKLFF. The CDR3 DNA reads as TGTGCCACCAGCTCACGGTTGGAGTGGGATGAAAAACTGTTTTTT. The chain joins TRBV15 to TRBJ1-4; D unclear. The CDR3 consists of 15 residues. Germline assignment: CDR1 LNHNV and CDR2 YYDKDF (reference sequence). Trimming pared 5 bases from V and 6 bases from J, leaving 16 bases between.